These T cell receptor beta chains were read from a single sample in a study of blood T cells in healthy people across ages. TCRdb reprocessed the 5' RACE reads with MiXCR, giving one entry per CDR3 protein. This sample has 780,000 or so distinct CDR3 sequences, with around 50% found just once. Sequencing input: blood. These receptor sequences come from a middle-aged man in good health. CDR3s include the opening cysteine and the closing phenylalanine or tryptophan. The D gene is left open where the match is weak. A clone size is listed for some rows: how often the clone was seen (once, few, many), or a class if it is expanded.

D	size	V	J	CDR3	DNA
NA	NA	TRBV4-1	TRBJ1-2	CASSQDLIRGGGYTF	TGCGCCAGCAGCCAAGATCTAATAAGGGGGGGTGGCTACACCTTC
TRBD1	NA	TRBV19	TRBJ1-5	CASRKGQNSNQPQHF	TGTGCCAGTCGCAAGGGACAGAATAGCAATCAGCCCCAGCATTTT
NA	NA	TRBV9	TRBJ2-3	CASGERGERTDTQYF	TGTGCCAGCGGCGAGAGGGGGGAACGCACAGATACGCAGTATTTT
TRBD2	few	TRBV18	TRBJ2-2	CASSPPGLAGTGELFF	TGTGCCAGCTCACCACCGGGACTAGCGGGAACCGGGGAGCTGTTTTTT
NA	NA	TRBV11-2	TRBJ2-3	CASSHPTGTPDTQYF	TGTGCCAGCAGCCACCCTACGGGGACCCCAGATACGCAGTATTTT
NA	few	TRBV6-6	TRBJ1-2	CASSDSGTANYGYTF	TGTGCCAGCAGTGACTCCGGGACCGCCAACTATGGCTACACCTTC
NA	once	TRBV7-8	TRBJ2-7	CASRQKTTSYEQYF	TGTGCCAGCAGACAAAAGACTACGTCCTACGAGCAGTACTTC
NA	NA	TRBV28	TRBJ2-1	CASSSSGTRAFF	TGTGCCAGCAGTTCTTCCGGGACCCGTGCGTTCTTC
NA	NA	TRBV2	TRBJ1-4	CASSEQKGEKLFF	TGTGCCAGCAGTGAACAAAAGGGGGAAAAACTGTTTTTT
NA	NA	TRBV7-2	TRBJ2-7	CASSSGIRRGMSSYEQYF	TGTGCCAGTAGCTCAGGGATTAGGAGGGGGATGAGCTCCTACGAGCAGTACTTC
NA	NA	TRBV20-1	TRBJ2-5	CSARVLGQTQYF	TGCAGTGCTAGAGTGCTGGGGCAGACCCAGTACTTC
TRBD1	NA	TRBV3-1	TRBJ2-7	CASSQDPTGPYEQYF	TGTGCCAGCAGCCAAGACCCGACAGGGCCCTACGAGCAGTACTTC
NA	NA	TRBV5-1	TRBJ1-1	CASSLGSGQRTEAFF	TGCGCCAGCAGCTTGGGGAGCGGACAGAGGACTGAAGCTTTCTTT
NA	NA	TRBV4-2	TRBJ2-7	CASSQDPLGGSRNYEQYF	TGTGCCAGCAGCCAAGATCCACTCGGGGGTAGTAGAAACTACGAGCAGTACTTC
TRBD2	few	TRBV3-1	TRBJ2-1	CASSTGLAGLAYNEQFF	TGTGCCAGCAGCACGGGACTAGCGGGCCTAGCCTACAATGAGCAGTTCTTC
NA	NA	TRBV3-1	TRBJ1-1	CASTGDTYTEAFF	TGTGCCAGCACCGGGGACACCTACACTGAAGCTTTCTTT
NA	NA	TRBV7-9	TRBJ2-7	CASGTEALRGTAYEQYF	TGTGCCAGCGGGACTGAAGCGTTAAGGGGGACCGCCTACGAGCAGTACTTC
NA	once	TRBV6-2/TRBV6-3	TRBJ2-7	CASSRASISYEQYF	TGTGCCAGCAGTAGGGCCTCAATCTCCTACGAGCAGTACTTC
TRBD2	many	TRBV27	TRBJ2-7	CASSSQGETSNIYEQYF	TGTGCCAGCAGTTCCCAAGGTGAGACTAGCAACATTTACGAGCAGTACTTC
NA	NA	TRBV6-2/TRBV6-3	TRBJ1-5	CASGQTAEAGNQPQHF	TGTGCCAGCGGTCAAACTGCCGAAGCAGGCAATCAGCCCCAGCATTTT
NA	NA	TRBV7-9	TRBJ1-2	CASNLGVAGYTF	TGTGCCAGCAACCTAGGGGTGGCCGGCTACACCTTC
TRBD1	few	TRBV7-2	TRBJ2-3	CASSLTGGYSTDTQYF	TGTGCCAGCAGCTTGACAGGGGGCTATAGCACAGATACGCAGTATTTT
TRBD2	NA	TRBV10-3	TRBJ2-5	CAIRGLAVVNEQYF	TGTGCCATCAGAGGACTAGCGGTTGTCAATGAGCAGTACTTC
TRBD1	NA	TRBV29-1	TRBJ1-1	CSVPPGTGVDTEAFF	TGCAGCGTCCCCCCGGGCACAGGGGTGGACACTGAAGCTTTCTTT
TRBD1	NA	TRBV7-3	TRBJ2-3	CASSLQGARGTDTQYF	TGTGCCAGCAGCTTACAGGGGGCGCGGGGCACAGATACGCAGTATTTT
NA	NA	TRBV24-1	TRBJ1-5	CATSDARTDYSNQPQHF	TGTGCCACCAGCGACGCTAGGACAGATTATAGCAATCAGCCCCAGCATTTT
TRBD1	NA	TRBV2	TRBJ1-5	CASKIQGYSNQPQHF	TGTGCCAGCAAGATACAGGGGTATAGCAATCAGCCCCAGCATTTT
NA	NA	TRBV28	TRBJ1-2	CASLNTGLNYGYTF	TGTGCCAGCTTAAATACAGGATTAAACTATGGCTACACCTTC
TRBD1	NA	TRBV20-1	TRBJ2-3	CSARRTGTTDTQYF	TGCAGTGCTAGAAGGACAGGGACCACAGATACGCAGTATTTT
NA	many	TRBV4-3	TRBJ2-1	CASSQDLSDGDEQFF	TGCGCCAGCAGCCAAGACCTAAGCGATGGAGATGAGCAGTTCTTC
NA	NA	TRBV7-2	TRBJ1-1	CAKSTNGGGTLGEAFF	TGTGCCAAGTCCACTAATGGTGGAGGGACCTTGGGGGAAGCTTTCTTT
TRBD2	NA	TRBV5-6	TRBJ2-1	CASSSRPGLAGPHPFF	TGTGCCAGCAGCTCTCGACCGGGACTAGCGGGACCACACCCGTTCTTC
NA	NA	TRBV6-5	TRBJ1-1	CASSYGGNMNTEAFF	TGTGCCAGCAGTTATGGGGGAAATATGAACACTGAAGCTTTCTTT
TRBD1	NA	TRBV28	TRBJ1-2	CASSRQGWIGYGYTF	TGTGCCAGCAGCCGACAGGGCTGGATCGGCTATGGCTACACCTTC
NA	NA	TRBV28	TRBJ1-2	CASSLYGRQRTLGYTF	TGTGCCAGCAGTTTATATGGGAGACAGAGGACTTTAGGCTACACCTTC
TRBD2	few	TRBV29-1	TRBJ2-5	CSVDPRAGKREGRETQYF	TGCAGCGTCGACCCTAGGGCTGGAAAGCGGGAGGGCCGTGAGACCCAGTACTTC
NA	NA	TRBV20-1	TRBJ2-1	CSARGDRGSSYNEQFF	TGCAGTGCTAGGGGGGATCGCGGCTCCTCCTACAATGAGCAGTTCTTC
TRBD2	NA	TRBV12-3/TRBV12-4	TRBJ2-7	CASSQTSASPYEQYF	TGTGCCAGCAGCCAAACTAGCGCGAGCCCCTACGAGCAGTACTTC
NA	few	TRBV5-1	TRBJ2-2	CASSWLGLDTGELFF	TGCGCCAGCAGCTGGCTGGGGCTTGACACCGGGGAGCTGTTTTTT
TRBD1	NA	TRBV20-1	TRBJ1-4	CNASWDRGREKLFF	TGCAATGCTAGCTGGGACAGGGGTCGGGAAAAACTGTTTTTT
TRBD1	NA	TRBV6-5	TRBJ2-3	CASSYRGLGTDTQYF	TGTGCCAGCAGTTACAGGGGGCTTGGCACAGATACGCAGTATTTT
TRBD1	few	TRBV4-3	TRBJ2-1	CASSLSTGVSYNEQFF	TGCGCCAGCAGCCTCTCGACAGGGGTTTCCTACAATGAGCAGTTCTTC
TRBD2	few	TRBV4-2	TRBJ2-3	CASSQELAGGGTDTQYF	TGTGCCAGCAGCCAAGAGTTAGCGGGAGGGGGCACAGATACGCAGTATTTT
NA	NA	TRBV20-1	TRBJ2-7	CSVPPPRDEQYF	TGCTCGGTGCCGCCCCCAAGAGACGAGCAGTACTTC
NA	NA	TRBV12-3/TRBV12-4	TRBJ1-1	CASNFRVLNTEAFF	TGTGCCAGCAACTTCCGGGTCCTGAACACTGAAGCTTTCTTT
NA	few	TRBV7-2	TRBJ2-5	CASSLVAAYQETQYF	TGTGCCAGCAGCTTAGTGGCTGCTTACCAAGAGACCCAGTACTTC
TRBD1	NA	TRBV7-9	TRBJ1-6	CASSLGDRGGKGYNSPLHF	TGTGCCAGCAGCTTAGGGGACAGGGGAGGCAAAGGCTATAATTCACCCCTCCACTTT
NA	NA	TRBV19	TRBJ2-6	CASSPGPSGANVLTF	TGTGCCAGTAGTCCAGGTCCCTCTGGGGCCAACGTCCTGACTTTC
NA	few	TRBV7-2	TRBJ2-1	CASSRLGGANEQFF	TGTGCCAGCAGCCGGCTGGGGGGGGCTAATGAGCAGTTCTTC
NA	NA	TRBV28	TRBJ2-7	CASSLGAASSYEQYF	TGTGCCAGCAGTTTAGGGGCAGCAAGCTCCTACGAGCAGTACTTC
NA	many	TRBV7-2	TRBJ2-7	CASSLNHEQYF	TGTGCCAGCAGCTTAAATCACGAGCAGTACTTC
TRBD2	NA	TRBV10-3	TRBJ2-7	CAITPSGSKVSSEQYF	TGTGCCATCACCCCTAGCGGGAGTAAGGTTTCTAGCGAGCAGTACTTC
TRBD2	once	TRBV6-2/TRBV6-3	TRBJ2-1	CASTEGGVAGVGEQFF	TGTGCCAGCACCGAGGGGGGGGTAGCGGGAGTGGGAGAGCAGTTCTTC
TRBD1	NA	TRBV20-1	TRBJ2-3	CSFGQGLIDTQYF	TGCAGTTTCGGACAGGGATTAATAGATACGCAGTATTTT